Listed below are T cell receptor beta chains from one sample, sequenced in a study of cytomegalovirus exposure and HLA in healthy donors. Some clones are missing from TCRdb's copy, which holds only in-frame ones; the method was immunoSEQ multiplex PCR. This listing includes tens of thousands of clones. The sample taken for sequencing was PBMCs. The receptors here all came from a male donor in good health and CMV-seronegative. CDR3s include the opening cysteine and the closing phenylalanine or tryptophan. Fields, in order: J gene, V gene, D gene, clone size, CDR3 DNA, CDR3 protein. A D gene is named only where the DNA matches it firmly. Where a row states a size, it is once, few, many or the class of an expanded clone; other rows omit it.

TRBJ2-7,TRBV28,.,.,TGTGCCAGCAGTACCCGACAGCAAAGGAGCGCCTACGAGCAGTACTTC,CASSTRQQRSAYEQYF
TRBJ2-5,TRBV5-5,.,.,TGTGCCAGCAGCTTTCGAGGGGGAGCGGAGACCCAGTACTTC,CASSFRGGAETQYF
TRBJ2-3,TRBV18,.,.,TGTGCCAGCTCACCACGGTCAGGTCCCGATAGCACAGATACGCAGTATTTT,CASSPRSGPDSTDTQYF
TRBJ2-5,TRBV7-9,TRBD1,.,TGTGCCAGCAGCCGAGACAGGGGCCCCGGGGAGACCCAGTACTTC,CASSRDRGPGETQYF
TRBJ1-6,TRBV7-2,.,.,TGTGCCAGCAGCCGTCAAATAACCTCAGGCAACAGGAATAATTCACCCCTACACTTT,CASSRQITSGNRNNSPLHF
TRBJ2-7,TRBV11-2,TRBD1,.,TGTGCCAGCAGCTTAGCGGGGACAGTATTCGAGCAGTACTTC,CASSLAGTVFEQYF
TRBJ2-7,TRBV4-1,TRBD2,.,TGCGCCAGCAGCCAAGACGTCCCTAGCGGGCTATCCTACGAGCAGTACTTC,CASSQDVPSGLSYEQYF
TRBJ1-1,TRBV7-9,.,.,TGTGCCAGCAGCACCGACAGGGAAGCTTTCTTT,CASSTDREAFF
TRBJ2-2,TRBV7-2,.,.,TGTGCCAGCAGCCGAGGAGTTACCGGGGAGCTGTTTTTT,CASSRGVTGELFF
TRBJ1-2,TRBV21-1,.,.,TGTGCCAGCAGCAAACTTGGTCCAGTGCTGGCCTATGGCTACACCTTC,CASSKLGPVLAYGYTF
TRBJ1-5,TRBV27,.,.,TGTGCCAGCAGTTTATCCGAGCGACAGCCCCAGCATTTT,CASSLSERQPQHF
TRBJ2-1,TRBV28,.,.,TGTGCCAGCATCCGAGGGGGCTCCTACAATGAGCAGTTCTTC,CASIRGGSYNEQFF
TRBJ1-4,TRBV28,.,.,TGTGCCAGCAGTTCCCGCCAGGGCGACGAAAAACTGTTTTTT,CASSSRQGDEKLFF
TRBJ1-4,TRBV7-9,.,.,TGTGCCAGCAGCCCCGGGGAAACTAATGAAAAACTGTTTTTT,CASSPGETNEKLFF
TRBJ1-1,TRBV25-1,TRBD1,.,TGTGCCAGCAGTGTATTCACAGGGGACACTGAAGCTTTCTTT,CASSVFTGDTEAFF
TRBJ1-5,TRBV6-5,TRBD1,.,TGTGCCAGCAGTCGAGACAGGGGGCAGAATCAGCCCCAGCATTTT,CASSRDRGQNQPQHF
TRBJ2-1,TRBV6-4,.,.,TGTGCCAGCAGCCCCCAGGGGGGAGAGGACAATGAGCAGTTCTTC,CASSPQGGEDNEQFF
TRBJ1-1,TRBV19,TRBD1,.,TGTGCCAGTAGTCGGACAGGGGACGGCACTGAAGCTTTCTTT,CASSRTGDGTEAFF
TRBJ2-3,TRBV27,TRBD2,.,TGTGCCAGCAGTCCGGGACTAGCGGGGGGTTTTGCGCAGTATTTT,CASSPGLAGGFAQYF
TRBJ2-5,TRBV28,.,.,TGTGCCAGCAGTTTTCACGCCCCAGCGATACAAGAGACCCAGTACTTC,CASSFHAPAIQETQYF
TRBJ2-5,TRBV5-4,TRBD2,.,TGTGCCAGCAGCCCCTCGGGGGGGCTGGCGGAGACCCAGTACTTC,CASSPSGGLAETQYF
TRBJ1-2,TRBV7-9,.,.,TGTGCCAGCAGCTTAGCCGGGGATCCCTATGGCTACACCTTC,CASSLAGDPYGYTF
TRBJ2-3,TRBV5-1,TRBD1,large,TGCGCCAGCAGCTTGGGGACAGGGGGATTCACAGATACGCAGTATTTT,CASSLGTGGFTDTQYF
TRBJ2-1,TRBV19,.,.,TGTGCCAGTACCGCAGTAAGGGGTAGCTCCTACAATGAGCAGTTCTTC,CASTAVRGSSYNEQFF
TRBJ2-7,TRBV5-1,.,.,TGCGCCAGCAGTTCTTCCGTTGCCTACGAGCAGTACTTC,CASSSSVAYEQYF
TRBJ2-1,TRBV29-1,.,.,TGCAGCGTTGTAGACTCCTGGGTCCCTAGTGATGAGCAGTTCTTC,CSVVDSWVPSDEQFF
TRBJ2-5,TRBV6-5,.,.,TGTGCCAGCAGTTCGGAGCGGAGTGGAGAGACCCAGTACTTC,CASSSERSGETQYF
TRBJ2-1,TRBV5-1,TRBD2,.,TGCGCCAGCAGCTTGGTGTCTAGCGGGGCCAGCTCCTACAATGAGCAGTTCTTC,CASSLVSSGASSYNEQFF
TRBJ2-7,TRBV9,TRBD1,.,TGTGCCAGCAGCTTCACCGGGACAGGCCCCCTCTACGAGCAGTACTTC,CASSFTGTGPLYEQYF
TRBJ2-1,TRBV7-8,.,.,TGTGCCAGCAGCTCCCGCTCGGGTGACAATGAGCAGTTCTTC,CASSSRSGDNEQFF
TRBJ2-2,TRBV7-9,TRBD1,.,TGTGCCAGCAGATCGACAGGGGAATCCGGGGAGCTGTTTTTT,CASRSTGESGELFF
TRBJ1-2,TRBV10-3,.,.,TGTGCCATCAGTGTAAGCGAAAGAGCTAACTATGGCTACACCTTC,CAISVSERANYGYTF
TRBJ2-2,TRBV5-4,.,.,TGTGCCAGCAGCTCGGTGGGCGCGAACGGGGAGCTGTTTTTT,CASSSVGANGELFF
TRBJ1-1,TRBV13,TRBD1,.,TGTGCCAGCAGCCTGGACAGGGAGACTGAAGCTTTCTTT,CASSLDRETEAFF
TRBJ2-5,TRBV7-2,.,.,TGTGCCAGCAGCTTATCGGCGACAGGCCAAGAGACCCAGTACTTC,CASSLSATGQETQYF
TRBJ1-5,TRBV18,.,.,TGTGCCAGCTCACTCCTCCAATCGCGGCCCCAGCATTTT,CASSLLQSRPQHF
TRBJ2-1,TRBV7-3,TRBD1,.,TGTGCCAGCAGCAAGAGACCGGGACAGGAGCAGTTCTTC,CASSKRPGQEQFF
TRBJ2-2,TRBV2,TRBD1,.,TGTGCCAGCAGGGACAGGGGGCAGACCGGGGAGCTGTTTTTT,CASRDRGQTGELFF
TRBJ1-1,TRBV5-6,.,.,TGTGCCAGCAGCTTAGGAGGACAGTCCTTGAACACTGAAGCTTTCTTT,CASSLGGQSLNTEAFF
TRBJ2-3,TRBV12-5,TRBD2,.,TGTGCTAGTGGAAGTAGCGGGGGCGCAGATACGCAGTATTTT,CASGSSGGADTQYF
TRBJ1-1,TRBV11-2,TRBD1,.,TGTGCCAGCATCGAGGACAGGAGGGGTGAAGCTTTCTTT,CASIEDRRGEAFF
TRBJ1-1,TRBV4-1,TRBD1,.,TGCGCCAGCAGCCAGTACACAGGGGGCTGGTACACTGAAGCTTTCTTT,CASSQYTGGWYTEAFF
TRBJ2-6,TRBV14,TRBD2,.,TGTGCCAGCAGCCAAGATGTCGGGACTAGCGGGGGGCGATACTCTGGGGCCAACGTCCTGACTTTC,CASSQDVGTSGGRYSGANVLTF
TRBJ2-7,TRBV4-1,.,.,TGCGCCAGCAGCCAGGCCCGGGACTCTCTCAATCGCGAGCAGTACTTC,CASSQARDSLNREQYF
TRBJ1-5,TRBV27,.,.,TGTGCCAGCAGTTCAGGGGTTTTTGTAAGCAATCAGCCTCAGCATTTT,CASSSGVFVSNQPQHF
TRBJ2-1,TRBV29-1,TRBD2,.,TGCAGCGTCTCGCATGCCGGGACTAGCGGTTTGCGCGGGCAGTTCTTC,CSVSHAGTSGLRGQFF
TRBJ2-3,TRBV5-1,TRBD2,.,TGCGCCAGCAGCTTGGGGACTAGCGGAGATACGCAGTATTTT,CASSLGTSGDTQYF
TRBJ1-6,TRBV6-6,TRBD1,.,TGTGCCAGCACCGACAGGGGGCCCTCCTATAATTCACCCCTACACTTT,CASTDRGPSYNSPLHF
TRBJ2-3,TRBV29-1,.,.,TGCAGCGGGGGGGAAGTCAGAGATACGCAGTATTTT,CSGGEVRDTQYF
TRBJ2-3,TRBV18,TRBD2,.,TGTGCCAGCTCACCAAAACTAGCGGGGAGCACAGATACGCAGTATTTT,CASSPKLAGSTDTQYF
TRBJ1-2,TRBV28,.,.,TGTGCCAGCAGGAACGACAGAGCTTATGGCTACACCTTC,CASRNDRAYGYTF
TRBJ2-1,TRBV5-4,.,.,TGTGCCAGCAGTTCGCGGGTTAGGAGCTCCGACAATGAGCAGTTCTTC,CASSSRVRSSDNEQFF
TRBJ1-2,TRBV10-2,TRBD1,.,TGCGCCAGCAGTCGAGACAGGGGGGTTTATGGCTACACCTTC,CASSRDRGVYGYTF
TRBJ2-5,TRBV4-1,.,.,.,CASSQGRRGILAQYF
TRBJ2-1,TRBV4-1,.,.,TGCGCCAGCAGCCAAGATATGGCAGGCTCCTACAATGAGCAGTTCTTC,CASSQDMAGSYNEQFF
TRBJ1-1,TRBV28,TRBD1,.,TGTGCCAGCAGCCCCCCGGGACAGGGAAAGACTGAAGCTTTCTTT,CASSPPGQGKTEAFF
TRBJ2-3,TRBV6-1,.,.,TGTGCCAGCGAGGGAGGTTGGCATTATACGCAGTATTTT,CASEGGWHYTQYF
TRBJ1-6,TRBV2,TRBD1,.,TGTGCCAGCAGTGAACAGGGACAGGCCAATAATTCACCCCTCCACTTT,CASSEQGQANNSPLHF
TRBJ1-2,TRBV18,TRBD1,.,TGTGCCAGCTCAGGGACAGGGGAGAATGGCTACACCTTC,CASSGTGENGYTF